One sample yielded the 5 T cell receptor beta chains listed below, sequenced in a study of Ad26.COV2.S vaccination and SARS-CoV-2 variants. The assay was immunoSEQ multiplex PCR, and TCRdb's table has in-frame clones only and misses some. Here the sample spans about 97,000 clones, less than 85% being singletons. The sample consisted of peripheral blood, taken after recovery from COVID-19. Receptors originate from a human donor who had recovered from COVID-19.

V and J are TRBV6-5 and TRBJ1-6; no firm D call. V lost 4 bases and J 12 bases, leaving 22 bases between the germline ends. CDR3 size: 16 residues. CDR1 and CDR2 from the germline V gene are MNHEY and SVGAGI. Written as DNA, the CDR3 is TGTGCCAGCAGTTTGGACCGTTCCACCGGGATAGTACCCCTCCACTTT. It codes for CASSLDRSTGIVPLHF.

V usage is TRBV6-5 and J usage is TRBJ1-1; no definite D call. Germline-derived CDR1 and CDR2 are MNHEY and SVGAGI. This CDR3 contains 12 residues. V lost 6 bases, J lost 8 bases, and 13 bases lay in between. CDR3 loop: CASREASNEAFF. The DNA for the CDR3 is TGTGCCAGCAGGGAGGCTTCAAACGAAGCTTTCTTT.

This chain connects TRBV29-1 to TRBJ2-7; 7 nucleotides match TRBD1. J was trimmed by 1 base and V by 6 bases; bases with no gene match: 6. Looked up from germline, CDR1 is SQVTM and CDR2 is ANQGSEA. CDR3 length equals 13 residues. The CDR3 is CSVGTAKSYEQYF. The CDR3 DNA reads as TGCAGCGTCGGGACAGCAAAGTCCTACGAGCAGTACTTC.

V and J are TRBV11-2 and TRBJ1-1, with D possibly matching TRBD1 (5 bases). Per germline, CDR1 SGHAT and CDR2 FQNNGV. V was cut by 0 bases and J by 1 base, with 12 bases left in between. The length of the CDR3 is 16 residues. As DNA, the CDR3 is TGTGCCAGCAGCTTAGACGTTTCAGGGAAGAACACTGAAGCTTTCTTT. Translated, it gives CASSLDVSGKNTEAFF.

CDR3 DNA: TGCGCCAGCAGACCCGCCCAGGGGGACACTGAAGCTTTCTTT. Residues: CASRPAQGDTEAFF. This chain joins TRBV4-3 and TRBJ1-1, with 7 nucleotides matching TRBD1. This CDR3 has 14 residues. V shed 6 bases, J shed 3 bases, and the junction held 7 bases outside the gene matches. The germline V gene has CDR1 LGHNA and CDR2 YSLEER.